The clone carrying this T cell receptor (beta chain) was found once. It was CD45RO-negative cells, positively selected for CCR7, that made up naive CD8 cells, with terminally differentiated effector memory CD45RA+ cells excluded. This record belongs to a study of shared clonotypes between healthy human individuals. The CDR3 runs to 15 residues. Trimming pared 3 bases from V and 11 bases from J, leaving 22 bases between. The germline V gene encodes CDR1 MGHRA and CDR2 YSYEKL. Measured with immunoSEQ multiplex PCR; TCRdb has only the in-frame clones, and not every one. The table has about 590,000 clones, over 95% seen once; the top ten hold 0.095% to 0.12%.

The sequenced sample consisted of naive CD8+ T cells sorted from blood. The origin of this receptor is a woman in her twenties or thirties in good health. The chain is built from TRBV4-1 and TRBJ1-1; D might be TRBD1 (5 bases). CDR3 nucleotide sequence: TGCGCCAGCAGCCAGGGCCCTCGGCCAGGGAAAGGGGCTTTCTTT. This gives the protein CASSQGPRPGKGAFF.